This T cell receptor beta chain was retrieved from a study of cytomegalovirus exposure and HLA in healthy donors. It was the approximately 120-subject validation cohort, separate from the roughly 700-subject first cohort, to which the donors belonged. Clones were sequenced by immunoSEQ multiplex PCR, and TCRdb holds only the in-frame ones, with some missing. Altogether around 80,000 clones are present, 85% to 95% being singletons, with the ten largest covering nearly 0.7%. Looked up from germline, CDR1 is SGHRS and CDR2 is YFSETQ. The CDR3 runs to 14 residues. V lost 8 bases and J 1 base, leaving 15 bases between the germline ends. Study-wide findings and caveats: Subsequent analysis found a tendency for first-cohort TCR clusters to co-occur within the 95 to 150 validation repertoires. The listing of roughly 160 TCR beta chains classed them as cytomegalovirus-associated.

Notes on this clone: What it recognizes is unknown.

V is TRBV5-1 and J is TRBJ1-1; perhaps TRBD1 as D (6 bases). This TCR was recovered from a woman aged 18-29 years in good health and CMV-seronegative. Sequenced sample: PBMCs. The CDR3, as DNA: TGCGCCAGTGTCACAGGGTCAGGGAACACTGAAGCTTTCTTT. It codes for CASVTGSGNTEAFF.